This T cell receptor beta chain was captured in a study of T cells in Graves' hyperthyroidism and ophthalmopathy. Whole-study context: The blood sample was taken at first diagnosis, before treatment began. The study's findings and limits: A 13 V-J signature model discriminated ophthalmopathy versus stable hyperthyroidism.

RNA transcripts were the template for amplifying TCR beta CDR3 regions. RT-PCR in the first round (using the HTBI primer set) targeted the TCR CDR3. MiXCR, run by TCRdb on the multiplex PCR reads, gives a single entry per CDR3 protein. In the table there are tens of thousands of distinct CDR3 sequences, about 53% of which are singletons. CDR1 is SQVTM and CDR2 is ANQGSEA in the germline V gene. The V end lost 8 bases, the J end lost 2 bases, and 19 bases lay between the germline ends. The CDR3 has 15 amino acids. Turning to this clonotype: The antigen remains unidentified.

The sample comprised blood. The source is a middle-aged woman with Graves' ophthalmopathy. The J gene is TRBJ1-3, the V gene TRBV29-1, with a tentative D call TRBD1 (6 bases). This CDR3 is CSQRYQGRAGNTIYF. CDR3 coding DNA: TGCAGCCAAAGGTACCAGGGGCGTGCTGGAAACACCATATATTTT. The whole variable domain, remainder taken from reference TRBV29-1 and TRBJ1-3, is SAVISQKPSRDICQRGTSLTIQCQVDSQVTMMFWYRQQPGQSLTLIATANQGSEATYESGFVIDKFPISRPNLTFSTLTVSNMSPEDSSIYLCSQRYQGRAGNTIYFGEGSWLTVV.